This T cell receptor (beta chain) appears in the sequencing data of a study of T cells in Graves' hyperthyroidism and ophthalmopathy. The investigators amplified TCR beta CDR3 regions from RNA transcripts. TCR CDR3 underwent first-round RT-PCR with the HTBI primer set. TCRdb re-called the multiplex PCR reads through MiXCR, storing one row per CDR3 protein. The sample has some 490,000 distinct CDR3 sequences; more than 15% are singletons. The CDR3 extends over 12 amino acids. The germline gives CDR1 GTSNPN, CDR2 SVGIG (reference sequence). V was pared by 8 bases and J by 12 bases, with 19 bases between. This clonotype was seen at least ten times.

The sample taken for sequencing was blood. The TCR sequence derives from a woman in her twenties or thirties with Graves' ophthalmopathy. The V call is TRBV30, the J call TRBJ1-4; TRBD1 might be the D (5 bases). CDR3 DNA sequence: TGTGCCGCAGTGGGGGTGGGATCGCAACTGTTTTTT. Its translation: CAAVGVGSQLFF.